The 10 T cell receptor beta chains below come from one sample, sequenced in a study of T cell repertoires in cytomegalovirus infection. MiXCR, run by TCRdb on the reads, gives a single entry per CDR3 protein. The profile shows about 190,000 distinct CDR3 sequences, over 25% of them singletons. Material for sequencing was PBMCs. The receptors here all came from a human donor in good health (CMV status not recorded). Some clones in this sample may be carry-over from other donors' samples.

The table lists this clonotype with a count of one. A read error may be the cause here, since a much bigger clone is one base away. The V call is TRBV7-6, the J call TRBJ1-4, with D perhaps matching TRBD1 (6 bases). The V gene's germline CDR1 is SGHVS and CDR2 FNYEAQ. This CDR3 region has 15 residues. The CDR3 here is CANSPGGGYNEKLFF. In DNA, the CDR3 is TGTGCCAACAGCCCCGGGGGGGGCTATAATGAAAAACTGTTTTTT.

The chain combines TRBV7-2 with TRBJ2-7; no reliable D call. Germline CDR1 reads SGHTA; CDR2 reads FQGNSA. There are 13 residues in the CDR3. With 2 bases removed from V and 7 bases from J, the gap between germline ends came to 12 bases. The CDR3 spells CASSLHWGGEQYF. Here the CDR3 DNA reads TGTGCCAGCAGCTTACATTGGGGTGGGGAGCAGTACTTC.

The chain has TRBV15 and TRBJ2-2; D possibly corresponds to TRBD1 (6 bases). Trimming took off 1 base at V and 5 bases at J, with 14 bases between the two ends. The CDR3 spans 16 residues. Germline lookup yields CDR1 LNHNV and CDR2 YYDKDF (reference sequence). The CDR3 DNA is TGTGCCACCAGCAGAGGGGGGCCCCTGGGGACCGGGGAGCTGTTTTTT. As protein: CATSRGGPLGTGELFF. Full variable domain (remainder filled in from reference TRBV15 and TRBJ2-2): DAMVIQNPRYQVTQFGKPVTLSCSQTLNHNVMYWYQQKSSQAPKLLFHYYDKDFNNEADTPDNFQSRRPNTSFCFLDIRSPGLGDTAMYLCATSRGGPLGTGELFFGEGSRLTVL.

The chain couples TRBV7-8 to TRBJ2-2; TRBD2 matches at 9 bases. Germline CDR1 and CDR2: SGHVS and FQNEAQ. The J segment lost 0 bases and the V segment lost 4 bases, leaving 3 bases of the junction unmatched. The CDR3 sequence is 16 residues long. The CDR3 DNA is TGTGCCAGCAGCTCTGAGCGGGGGGCGAACACCGGGGAGCTGTTTTTT. This codes for CASSSERGANTGELFF.

The chain employs TRBV11-1 and TRBJ2-5; a possible D gene is TRBD1 (6 bases). This CDR3 region has 16 residues. The V gene's germline CDR1 is SGHAT and CDR2 FQDESV (reference sequence). The germline V and J ends were trimmed by 2 bases and 3 bases, with 16 bases remaining between them. CDR3 sequence reads: CASSLKGVRGEETQYF. The CDR3 nucleotides read TGTGCCAGCAGCTTAAAGGGAGTCAGGGGCGAAGAGACCCAGTACTTC. The whole variable domain, filled in from reference TRBV11-1 and TRBJ2-5, reads EAEVAQSPRYKITEKSQAVAFWCDPISGHATLYWYRQILGQGPELLVQFQDESVVDDSQLPKDRFSAERLKGVDSTLKIQPAELGDSAMYLCASSLKGVRGEETQYFGPGTRLLVL.

A word on this clonotype: An end of the junction does not agree with germline; a read error may underlie this. V gene TRBV7-6 combines with J gene TRBJ1-4; D possibly corresponds to TRBD1 (5 bases). This CDR3 comprises 15 residues. Looked up from germline, CDR1 is SGHVS and CDR2 is FNYEAQ. The DNA for the CDR3 is TGTGCTAGCAGCCCGAGTTGGGGCTCTAATGAAAAACTGTTTTTT. Translating it yields CASSPSWGSNEKLFF.

Here the CDR3 reads CASSEGDREKAFF. CDR3 nucleotides: TGTGCCAGCAGTGAAGGGGACAGAGAAAAAGCTTTCTTT. The J gene is TRBJ1-1, the V gene TRBV6-1, with 7 bases identical to TRBD1. V lost 1 base to trimming and J lost 9 bases; unmatched junction nucleotides: 5. Germline V gives CDR1 MNHNS, CDR2 SASEGT. The CDR3 sequence is 13 residues long.

The V and J genes are TRBV28 and TRBJ2-4, with TRBD1 matching 9 bases. The CDR3 consists of 16 residues. After removal of 2 bases from V and 0 bases from J, the junction contained 2 bases not matched to a gene. Per germline, CDR1 MDHEN and CDR2 SYDVKM. CDR3 sequence: CASSLTGGKAKNIQYF. The CDR3, as DNA: TGTGCCAGCAGTTTAACAGGGGGCAAAGCCAAAAACATTCAGTACTTC.

This clonotype was counted many times. The chain combines TRBV7-2 with TRBJ1-2; 10 bases align to TRBD1. Unmatched junction bases numbered 8, after V lost 4 bases and J lost 6 bases. This CDR3 contains 15 residues. Germline CDR1 reads SGHTA; CDR2 reads FQGNSA. DNA of the CDR3: TGTGCCAGCAGCTCGACCGGGACAGGGGTGGATGGCTACACCTTC. It is translated as CASSSTGTGVDGYTF.

The chain carries TRBV7-2 and TRBJ2-5, with a tentative D call TRBD2 (5 bases). The CDR3 is made up of 15 amino acids. CDR1 is SGHTA, CDR2 FQGNSA, per germline. Trimming cost V 6 bases and J 2 bases, with 16 bases left between them. The CDR3 is CASRLDGKYQETQYF. CDR3 in DNA: TGTGCCAGCAGATTGGACGGGAAATATCAAGAGACCCAGTACTTC.